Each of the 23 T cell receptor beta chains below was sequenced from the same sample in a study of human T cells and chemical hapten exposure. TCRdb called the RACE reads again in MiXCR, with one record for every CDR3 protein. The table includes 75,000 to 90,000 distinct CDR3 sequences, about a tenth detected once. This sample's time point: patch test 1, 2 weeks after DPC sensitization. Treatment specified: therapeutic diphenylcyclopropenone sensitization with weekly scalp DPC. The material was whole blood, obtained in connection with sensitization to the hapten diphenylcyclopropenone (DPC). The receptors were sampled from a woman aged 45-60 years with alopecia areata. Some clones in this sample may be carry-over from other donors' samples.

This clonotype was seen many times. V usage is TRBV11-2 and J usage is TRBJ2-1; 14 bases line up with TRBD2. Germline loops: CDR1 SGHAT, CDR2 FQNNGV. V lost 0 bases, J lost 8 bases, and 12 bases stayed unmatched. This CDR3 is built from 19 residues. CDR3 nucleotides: TGTGCCAGCAGCTTAGATCAGGACCGCGGGACTAGCGGGAGCTATGAGCAGTTCTTC. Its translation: CASSLDQDRGTSGSYEQFF.

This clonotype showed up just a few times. Written as DNA, the CDR3 is TGCGCCAGCAGCTTGGAAATCGGGACGTATGGCTACACCTTC. This codes for CASSLEIGTYGYTF. The chain uses TRBV5-1 and TRBJ1-2; TRBD1 is a possible D gene (5 bases). Per germline, CDR1 SGHRS and CDR2 YFSETQ. The V and J ends lost 0 bases and 5 bases respectively, with 11 bases between them. The CDR3 extends over 14 amino acids. Variable domain in full (rest from reference TRBV5-1 and TRBJ1-2): KAGVTQTPRYLIKTRGQQVTLSCSPISGHRSVSWYQQTPGQGLQFLFEYFSETQRNKGNFPGRFSGRQFSNSRSEMNVSTLELGDSALYLCASSLEIGTYGYTFGSGTRLTVV.

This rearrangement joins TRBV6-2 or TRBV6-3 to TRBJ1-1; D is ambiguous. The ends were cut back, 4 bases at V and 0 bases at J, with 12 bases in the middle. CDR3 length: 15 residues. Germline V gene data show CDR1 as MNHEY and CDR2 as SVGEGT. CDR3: CASSFGRIMNTEAFF. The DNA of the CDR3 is TGTGCCAGCAGTTTTGGCAGAATCATGAACACTGAAGCTTTCTTT.

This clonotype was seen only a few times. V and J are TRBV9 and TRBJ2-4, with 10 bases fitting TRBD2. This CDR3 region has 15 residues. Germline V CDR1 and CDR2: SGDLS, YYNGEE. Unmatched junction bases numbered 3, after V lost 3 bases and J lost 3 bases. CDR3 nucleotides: TGTGCCAGCAGCGCCCTAGCGGGGGACAAAAACATTCAGTACTTC. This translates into CASSALAGDKNIQYF.

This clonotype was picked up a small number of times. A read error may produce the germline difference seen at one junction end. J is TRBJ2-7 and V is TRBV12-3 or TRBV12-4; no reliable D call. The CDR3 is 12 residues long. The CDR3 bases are TGTGCCAGCGGTTTAAGTGACTACGAGCAGTACTTC. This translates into CASGLSDYEQYF.

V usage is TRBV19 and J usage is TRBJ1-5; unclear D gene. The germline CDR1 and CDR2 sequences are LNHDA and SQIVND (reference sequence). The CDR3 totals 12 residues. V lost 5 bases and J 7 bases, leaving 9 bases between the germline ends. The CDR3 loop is CASSLGRQPQHF. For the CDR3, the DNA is TGTGCCAGTAGTCTGGGGAGACAGCCCCAGCATTTT.

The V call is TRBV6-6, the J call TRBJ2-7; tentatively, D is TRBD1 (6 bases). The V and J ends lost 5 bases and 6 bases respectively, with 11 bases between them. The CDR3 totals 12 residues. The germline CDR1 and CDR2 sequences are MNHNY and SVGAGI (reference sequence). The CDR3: CASSPGHAEQYF. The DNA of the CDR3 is TGTGCCAGCAGTCCGGGACACGCCGAGCAGTACTTC.

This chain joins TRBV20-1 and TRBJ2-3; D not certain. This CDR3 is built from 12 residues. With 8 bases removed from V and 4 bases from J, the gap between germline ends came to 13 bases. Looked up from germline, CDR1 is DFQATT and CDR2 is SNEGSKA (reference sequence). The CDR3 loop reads CSPDLLADTQYF. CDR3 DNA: TGCAGTCCGGACCTCCTAGCAGATACGCAGTATTTT.

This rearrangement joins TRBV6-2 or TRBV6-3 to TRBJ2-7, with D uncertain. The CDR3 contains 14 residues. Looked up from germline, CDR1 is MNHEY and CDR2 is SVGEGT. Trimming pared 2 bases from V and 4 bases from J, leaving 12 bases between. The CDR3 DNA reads TGTGCCAGCAGTTACCAGGCAGCTGGGTACGAGCAGTACTTC. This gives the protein CASSYQAAGYEQYF.

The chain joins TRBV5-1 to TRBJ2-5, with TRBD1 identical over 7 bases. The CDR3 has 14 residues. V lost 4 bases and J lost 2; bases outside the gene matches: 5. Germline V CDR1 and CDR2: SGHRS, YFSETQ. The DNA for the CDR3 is TGCGCCAGCAGCGTAGGGACAGTACAAGAGACCCAGTACTTC. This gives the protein CASSVGTVQETQYF.

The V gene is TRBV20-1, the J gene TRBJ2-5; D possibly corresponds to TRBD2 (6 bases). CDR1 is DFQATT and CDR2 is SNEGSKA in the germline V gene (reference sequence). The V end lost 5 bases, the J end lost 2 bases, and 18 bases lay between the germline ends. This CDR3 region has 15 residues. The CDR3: CSALPPKRAQETQYF. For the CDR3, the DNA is TGCAGTGCTCTCCCCCCCAAGCGGGCGCAAGAGACCCAGTACTTC.

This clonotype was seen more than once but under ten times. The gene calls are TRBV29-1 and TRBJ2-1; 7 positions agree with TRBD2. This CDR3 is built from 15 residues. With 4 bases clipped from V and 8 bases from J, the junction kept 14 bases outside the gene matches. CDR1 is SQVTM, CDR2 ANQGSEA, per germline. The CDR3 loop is CSVVVLAGEVYEQFF. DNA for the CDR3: TGCAGCGTTGTAGTCCTGGCGGGAGAGGTATATGAGCAGTTCTTC.

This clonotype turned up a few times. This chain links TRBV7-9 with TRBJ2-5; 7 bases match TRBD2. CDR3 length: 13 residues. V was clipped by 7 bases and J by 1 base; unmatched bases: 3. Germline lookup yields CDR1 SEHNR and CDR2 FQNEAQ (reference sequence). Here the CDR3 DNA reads TGTGCCAGCACTCTAGCGGCCCAAGAGACCCAGTACTTC. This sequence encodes CASTLAAQETQYF.

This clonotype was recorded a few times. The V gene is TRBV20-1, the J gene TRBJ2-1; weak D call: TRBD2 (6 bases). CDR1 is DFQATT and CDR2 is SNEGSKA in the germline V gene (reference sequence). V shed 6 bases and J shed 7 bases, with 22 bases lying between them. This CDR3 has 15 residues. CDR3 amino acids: CSASDGRDPNNEQFF. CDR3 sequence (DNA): TGCAGTGCCTCAGACGGGAGAGATCCTAATAATGAGCAGTTCTTC.

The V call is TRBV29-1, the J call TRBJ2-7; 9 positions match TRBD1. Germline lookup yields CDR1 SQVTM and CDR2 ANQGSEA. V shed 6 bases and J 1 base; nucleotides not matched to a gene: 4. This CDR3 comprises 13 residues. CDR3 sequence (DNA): TGCAGCGTGGGGACAGGGCGTTCCTACGAGCAGTACTTC. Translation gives CSVGTGRSYEQYF.

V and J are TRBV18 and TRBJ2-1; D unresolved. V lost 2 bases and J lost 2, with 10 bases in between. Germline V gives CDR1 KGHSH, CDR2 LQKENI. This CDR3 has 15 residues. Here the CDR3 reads CASSPDRATYNEQFF. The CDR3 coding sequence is TGTGCCAGCTCACCAGATCGGGCAACCTACAATGAGCAGTTCTTC. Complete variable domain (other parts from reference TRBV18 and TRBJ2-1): NAGVMQNPRHLVRRRGQEARLRCSPMKGHSHVYWYRQLPEEGLKFMVYLQKENIIDESGMPKERFSAEFPKEGPSILRIQQVVRGDSAAYFCASSPDRATYNEQFFGPGTRLTVL.

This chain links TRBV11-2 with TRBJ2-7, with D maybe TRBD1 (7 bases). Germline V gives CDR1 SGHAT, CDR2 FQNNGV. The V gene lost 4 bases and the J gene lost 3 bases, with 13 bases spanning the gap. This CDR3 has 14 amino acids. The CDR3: CASSSGGQNYEQYF. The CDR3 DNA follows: TGTGCCAGCAGCTCCGGGGGACAGAACTACGAGCAGTACTTC. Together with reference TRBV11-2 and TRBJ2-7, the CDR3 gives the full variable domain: EAGVAQSPRYKIIEKRQSVAFWCNPISGHATLYWYQQILGQGPKLLIQFQNNGVVDDSQLPKDRFSAERLKGVDSTLKIQPAKLEDSAVYLCASSSGGQNYEQYFGPGTRLTVT.

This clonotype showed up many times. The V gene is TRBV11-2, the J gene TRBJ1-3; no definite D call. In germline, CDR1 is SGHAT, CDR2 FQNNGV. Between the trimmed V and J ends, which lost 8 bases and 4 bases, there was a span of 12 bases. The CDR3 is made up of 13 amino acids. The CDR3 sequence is CASRPAGGNTIYF. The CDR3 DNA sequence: TGTGCCAGCCGCCCGGCGGGCGGAAACACCATATATTTT.

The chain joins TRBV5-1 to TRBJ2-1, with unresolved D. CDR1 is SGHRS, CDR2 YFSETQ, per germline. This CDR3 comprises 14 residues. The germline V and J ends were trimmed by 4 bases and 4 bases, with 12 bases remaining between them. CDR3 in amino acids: CASSTQAYYNEQFF. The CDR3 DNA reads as TGCGCCAGCAGCACCCAGGCCTATTACAATGAGCAGTTCTTC. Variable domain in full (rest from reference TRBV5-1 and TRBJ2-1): KAGVTQTPRYLIKTRGQQVTLSCSPISGHRSVSWYQQTPGQGLQFLFEYFSETQRNKGNFPGRFSGRQFSNSRSEMNVSTLELGDSALYLCASSTQAYYNEQFFGPGTRLTVL.

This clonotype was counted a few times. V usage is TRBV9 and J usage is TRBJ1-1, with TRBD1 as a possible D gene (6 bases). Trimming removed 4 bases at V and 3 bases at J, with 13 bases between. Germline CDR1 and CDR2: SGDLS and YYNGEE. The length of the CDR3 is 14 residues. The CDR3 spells CASSRLGGHTEAFF. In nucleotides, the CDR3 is TGTGCCAGCAGCCGCTTGGGGGGGCACACTGAAGCTTTCTTT.

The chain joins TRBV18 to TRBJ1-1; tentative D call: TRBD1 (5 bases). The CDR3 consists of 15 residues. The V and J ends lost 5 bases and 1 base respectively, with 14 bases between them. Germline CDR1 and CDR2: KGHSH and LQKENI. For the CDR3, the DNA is TGTGCCAGCTCATACCTAGACAGCCGGAACACTGAAGCTTTCTTT. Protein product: CASSYLDSRNTEAFF.

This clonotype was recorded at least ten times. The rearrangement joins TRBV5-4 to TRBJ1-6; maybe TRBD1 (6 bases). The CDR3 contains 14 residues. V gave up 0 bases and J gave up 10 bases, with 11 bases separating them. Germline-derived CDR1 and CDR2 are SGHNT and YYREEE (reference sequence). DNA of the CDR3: TGTGCCAGCAGCTTGGAGGGGGGACAATCACCCCTCCACTTT. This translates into CASSLEGGQSPLHF.

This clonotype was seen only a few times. Here the CDR3 DNA reads TGTGCCTGGAGTGTACTGGGTAATCAGGGGTATCAGCCCCAGCATTTT. Amino acids: CAWSVLGNQGYQPQHF. The V gene is TRBV30, the J gene TRBJ1-5; tentative D call: TRBD1 (6 bases). Germline CDR1 is GTSNPN and CDR2 is SVGIG (reference sequence). Trimming pared 0 bases from V and 5 bases from J, leaving 17 bases between. This CDR3 has 16 amino acids.